The next 21 T cell receptor beta chains were all read from a single sample in a study of human T cells and chemical hapten exposure. Time point noted: pre-sensitization, week 0. The sample's treatment: therapeutic diphenylcyclopropenone sensitization with weekly scalp DPC. MiXCR, run by TCRdb on the RACE reads, gives a single entry per CDR3 protein. Here the sample spans 350,000 to 400,000 distinct CDR3 sequences, roughly 4.6% being singletons. Sequences were derived from whole blood, sampled in connection with sensitization to the hapten diphenylcyclopropenone (DPC). These receptors were collected from a woman between 50 and 59 years old with alopecia areata. Some clones in this sample may be carry-over from other donors' samples.

V is TRBV14 and J is TRBJ2-1; 7 bases line up with TRBD2. CDR3 length equals 15 residues. Germline loops: CDR1 SGHDN, CDR2 FVKESK. V lost 6 bases, J lost 0 bases, and 5 bases stayed unmatched. DNA for the CDR3: TGTGCCAGCAGACAAACTAGCGCCTCCTACAATGAGCAGTTCTTC. Encoded protein: CASRQTSASYNEQFF.

The chain is built from TRBV6-5 and TRBJ1-3; 9 bases match TRBD1. The CDR3 loop spans 13 amino acids. V was clipped by 2 bases and J by 11 bases; unmatched bases: 4. Per the germline V gene, CDR1 is MNHEY and CDR2 is SVGAGI. The CDR3 region is CASSYGQGKAIYF. In DNA, the CDR3 is TGTGCCAGCAGTTACGGACAGGGGAAGGCCATATATTTT.

This clonotype was observed at least ten times. The chain joins TRBV20-1 to TRBJ2-7; 7 positions agree with TRBD1. The V gene end was trimmed by 0 bases and the J gene end by 5 bases; junction bases not matched to a gene: 4. From germline, CDR1 is DFQATT and CDR2 SNEGSKA (reference sequence). The CDR3 totals 13 residues. The CDR3 reads CSARETGRNEQYF. The CDR3 DNA follows: TGCAGTGCTAGAGAGACAGGGCGGAACGAGCAGTACTTC.

This clonotype was detected ten times or more. The chain couples TRBV12-5 to TRBJ2-2; no clear D. The CDR3 runs to 14 residues. V was shortened by 1 base and J by 3 bases, with 6 bases between the two germline ends. The germline CDR1 and CDR2 sequences are LGHNT and FRNRAP. The CDR3 nucleotides are TGTGCTAGTGGTTTGGGGTTGGACACCGGGGAGCTGTTTTTT. It is translated as CASGLGLDTGELFF.

This clonotype was counted ten times or more. The chain combines TRBV5-1 with TRBJ2-1; D perhaps matches TRBD1 (5 bases). Germline CDR1 and CDR2: SGHRS and YFSETQ. Between the trimmed V and J ends, which lost 0 bases and 6 bases, there was a span of 13 bases. This CDR3 is 15 amino acids long. The CDR3 sequence is CASSLVSRTLNEQFF. CDR3 nucleotide sequence: TGCGCCAGCAGCTTGGTGAGCAGGACACTCAATGAGCAGTTCTTC.

This clonotype was counted many times. The V and J genes are TRBV29-1 and TRBJ2-3; D ambiguous. The CDR3 has 14 amino acids. The germline gives CDR1 SQVTM, CDR2 ANQGSEA. V was trimmed by 0 bases and J by 0 bases, leaving 7 bases between them. The CDR3 DNA follows: TGCAGCGTTGAAGAGTCCAGGAGCACAGATACGCAGTATTTT. Translated, it gives CSVEESRSTDTQYF.

This clonotype showed up just a few times. The chain employs TRBV7-2 and TRBJ2-1; perhaps TRBD2 as D (5 bases). This CDR3 comprises 14 residues. V lost 5 bases, J lost 9 bases, and 17 bases lay in between. Germline values: CDR1 SGHTA, CDR2 FQGNSA. CDR3 residues: CASSPGKVVTEQFF. CDR3 nucleotide sequence: TGTGCCAGCAGCCCCGGGAAAGTGGTCACTGAGCAGTTCTTC. The complete variable domain, with remaining parts taken from reference TRBV7-2 and TRBJ2-1, reads GAGVSQSPSNKVTEKGKDVELRCDPISGHTALYWYRQSLGQGLEFLIYFQGNSAPDKSGLPSDRFSAERTGGSVSTLTIQRTQQEDSAVYLCASSPGKVVTEQFFGPGTRLTVL.

This clonotype has a handful of counts. This rearrangement joins TRBV5-1 to TRBJ2-5; D may be TRBD1 or TRBD2 (5 bases each). V was pared by 7 bases and J by 0 bases, with 10 bases between. This CDR3 has 13 residues. The V gene's germline CDR1 is SGHRS and CDR2 YFSETQ. CDR3 sequence reads: CASGRDHQETQYF. The CDR3 DNA is TGCGCCAGCGGAAGGGACCACCAAGAGACCCAGTACTTC.

This chain uses TRBV29-1 with TRBJ2-1; D not resolved. With 4 bases removed from V and 10 bases from J, the gap between germline ends came to 8 bases. CDR3 length: 10 residues. Germline assignment: CDR1 SQVTM and CDR2 ANQGSEA. In nucleotides, the CDR3 is TGCAGCGTTGTAGCAAGGGAGCAGTTCTTC. This gives the protein CSVVAREQFF.

This clonotype was counted at least ten times. The genes are TRBV7-9 and TRBJ2-3; D call uncertain. V shed 1 base and J shed 0 bases, with 5 bases lying between them. CDR1 and CDR2 (germline): SEHNR, FQNEAQ (reference sequence). CDR3 length: 14 residues. In nucleotides, the CDR3 is TGTGCCAGCAGCTTAGACCAGAGCACAGATACGCAGTATTTT. Its protein product is CASSLDQSTDTQYF.

This clonotype was observed at least ten times. The chain couples TRBV7-6 to TRBJ2-3; D ambiguous. This CDR3 is 14 amino acids long. The V end was cut by 2 bases, the J end by 2 bases, with 8 bases between. CDR1 is SGHVS, CDR2 FNYEAQ, per germline. The CDR3 region is CASSLYGNTDTQYF. CDR3 coding DNA: TGTGCCAGCAGCTTATACGGCAACACAGATACGCAGTATTTT.

This chain connects TRBV7-6 to TRBJ2-6; 8 bases match TRBD1. Germline assignment: CDR1 SGHVS and CDR2 FNYEAQ. This CDR3 has 18 residues. V lost 2 bases, J lost 0 bases, and 6 bases stayed unmatched. CDR3 sequence: CASSLLGQVLSGANVLTF. In DNA form, the CDR3 reads TGTGCCAGCAGCTTATTGGGACAGGTCCTCTCTGGGGCCAACGTCCTGACTTTC.

This clonotype was recorded at least ten times. The chain links TRBV5-1 to TRBJ2-3; no firm D call. Trimming shortened V by 2 bases and J by 0 bases, and 10 bases separated the two germline ends. The CDR3 runs 15 residues. Per germline, CDR1 SGHRS and CDR2 YFSETQ. CDR3 residues: CASSFLSSSTDTQYF. The CDR3 DNA reads as TGCGCCAGCAGCTTCCTTTCTTCTAGCACAGATACGCAGTATTTT.

V gene TRBV29-1 combines with J gene TRBJ1-2; TRBD1 matches at 7 bases. J gave up 2 bases and V 6 bases, and 9 bases lay outside the gene matches. This CDR3 comprises 14 residues. Germline CDR1 reads SQVTM; CDR2 reads ANQGSEA. In nucleotides, the CDR3 is TGCAGCGTCCCCTATTCGACAGGGAACTATGGCTACACCTTC. This sequence encodes CSVPYSTGNYGYTF.

This clonotype was seen many times. J is TRBJ1-5 and V is TRBV7-2, with a possible D match to TRBD1 (5 bases). CDR1 is SGHTA, CDR2 FQGNSA, per germline. Trimming shortened V by 3 bases and J by 4 bases, and 13 bases separated the two germline ends. This CDR3 region has 15 residues. CDR3 sequence (DNA): TGTGCCAGCAGCTTGTATCGGGGCAGAAATCAGCCCCAGCATTTT. Translated, it gives CASSLYRGRNQPQHF. Full variable domain (remainder filled in from reference TRBV7-2 and TRBJ1-5): GAGVSQSPSNKVTEKGKDVELRCDPISGHTALYWYRQSLGQGLEFLIYFQGNSAPDKSGLPSDRFSAERTGGSVSTLTIQRTQQEDSAVYLCASSLYRGRNQPQHFGDGTRLSIL.

At least ten counts were recorded for this clonotype. This chain links TRBV25-1 with TRBJ1-1; D is unresolved. V was pared by 9 bases and J by 1 base, with 6 bases between. Per germline, CDR1 MGHDK and CDR2 SYGVNS. This CDR3 has 11 amino acids. CDR3 amino acids: CASLWNTEAFF. The CDR3 nucleotides read TGTGCCAGTCTATGGAACACTGAAGCTTTCTTT.

This clonotype was picked up a small number of times. The chain employs TRBV10-3 and TRBJ2-3, with D tentatively TRBD2 (6 bases). Deletions cut 0 bases from V and 2 bases from J, with 9 bases between. The CDR3 is 15 residues long. The germline gives CDR1 ENHRY, CDR2 SYGVKD. CDR3 in amino acids: CAISESGLPTDTQYF. The CDR3 bases are TGTGCCATCAGTGAGTCGGGACTTCCCACAGATACGCAGTATTTT.

The sample holds many counts of this clonotype. The chain carries TRBV28 and TRBJ2-5, with 9 nucleotides matching TRBD2. CDR1 is MDHEN, CDR2 SYDVKM, per germline. This CDR3 contains 15 residues. V lost 4 bases to trimming and J lost 3 bases; unmatched junction nucleotides: 6. CDR3 bases: TGTGCCAGCAGTTCAGCAGCGGGAGGAAAAGAGACCCAGTACTTC. It encodes CASSSAAGGKETQYF.

At least ten counts were recorded for this clonotype. The V call is TRBV6-2 or TRBV6-3, the J call TRBJ2-7; D may be TRBD1 (6 bases). V shed 6 bases and J shed 3 bases, with 15 bases lying between them. The CDR3 spans 14 residues. Germline assignment: CDR1 MNHEY and CDR2 SVGEGT. The DNA for the CDR3 is TGTGCCAGCAGGGACCCGGGACACCTCTACGAGCAGTACTTC. Protein product: CASRDPGHLYEQYF.

The V gene is TRBV27, the J gene TRBJ2-5; TRBD1 is a possible D gene (6 bases). Trimming left V 5 bases short and J 9 bases short, with 10 bases between. Germline V gives CDR1 MNHEY, CDR2 SMNVEV (reference sequence). The length of the CDR3 is 11 residues. The CDR3 spells CASSGEGAQYF. The CDR3 nucleotides read TGTGCCAGCAGTGGAGAGGGGGCCCAGTACTTC.

This clonotype was detected ten times or more. The genes are TRBV18 and TRBJ2-3, with 12 nucleotides matching TRBD2. The trim removed 3 bases at V and 2 bases at J, leaving 9 bases unmatched. In germline, CDR1 is KGHSH, CDR2 LQKENI. This CDR3 comprises 18 residues. CDR3 loop: CASSPTVLAGGVTDTQYF. The CDR3 nucleotides read TGTGCCAGCTCACCTACCGTACTAGCGGGGGGCGTCACAGATACGCAGTATTTT.